One and the same sample provided the 20 T cell receptor beta chains below, sequenced in a study of siplizumab effects on memory and regulatory T cells. TCRdb keeps only in-frame clones here, not all; method: immunoSEQ multiplex PCR. The sample lists about 100,000 clones, approximately 91% occurring once. The sequenced sample consisted of CD4+ T cells sorted from blood. These TCRs come from a human donor in good health.

V usage is TRBV28 and J usage is TRBJ1-4, with TRBD1 matching 7 bases. V shed 5 bases, J shed 0 bases, and the junction held 9 bases outside the gene matches. The V gene's germline CDR1 is MDHEN and CDR2 SYDVKM. The CDR3 extends over 17 amino acids. CDR3 DNA sequence: TGTGCCAGCAGTCGGGCCGGGACAGCGGCAACTAATGAAAAACTGTTTTTT. It specifies CASSRAGTAATNEKLFF.

This chain's CDR3 is CANPSDPVRTDTQYF. Written as DNA, the CDR3 is TGTGCCAACCCATCGGACCCAGTTAGAACAGATACGCAGTATTTT. The chain employs TRBV9 and TRBJ2-3, with D unclear. Germline loops: CDR1 SGDLS, CDR2 YYNGEE. This CDR3 is built from 15 residues. The ends were cut back, 9 bases at V and 3 bases at J, with 20 bases in the middle.

CDR3 sequence (DNA): TGTGCCACCAGCAGAGCAGGGACAGTCCACGCTTGGTACTTC. Amino acids: CATSRAGTVHAWYF. V usage is TRBV15 and J usage is TRBJ2-4; TRBD1 aligns across 7 bases. Germline V CDR1 and CDR2: LNHNV, YYDKDF (reference sequence). This CDR3 is built from 14 residues. V was clipped by 1 base and J by 15 bases; unmatched bases: 12. Based on the CDR3 plus reference TRBV15 and TRBJ2-4, the full variable domain is DAMVIQNPRYQVTQFGKPVTLSCSQTLNHNVMYWYQQKSSQAPKLLFHYYDKDFNNEADTPDNFQSRRPNTSFCFLDIRSPGLGDTAMYLCATSRAGTVHAWYFGAGTRLSVL.

The chain recombines TRBV19 with TRBJ2-3, with TRBD2 matching over 9 bases. The germline V gene has CDR1 LNHDA and CDR2 SQIVND (reference sequence). The CDR3 spans 16 residues. The V and J ends lost 8 bases and 0 bases, in that order; junction bases with no gene match: 9. The CDR3 DNA reads as TGTGCCAGTCGTAGCGGGGGAGCCCCCAGCACAGATACGCAGTATTTT. Encoded protein: CASRSGGAPSTDTQYF.

CDR3 nucleotide sequence: TGTGCCAGCAGCTTAGAGCAGCGGGGGGGCCCCGATACGCAGTATTTT. This translates into CASSLEQRGGPDTQYF. The gene calls are TRBV7-2 and TRBJ2-3; 10 bases are a match to TRBD2. Trimming took 1 base from V and 6 from J; bases not matched to a gene: 7. The CDR3 is 16 amino acids. Germline V gene data show CDR1 as SGHTA and CDR2 as FQGNSA.

To note about this clone: At one end the junction does not follow the germline gene, possibly because of a read error. The chain joins TRBV7-9 to TRBJ1-2, with D possibly being TRBD1 (5 bases). Per germline, CDR1 SEHNR and CDR2 FQNEAQ (reference sequence). This CDR3 is 13 amino acids long. In DNA, the CDR3 is TGTGCCAGCAGCTTAGGCCGGGACTATCGCTACACCTTC. It encodes CASSLGRDYRYTF.

The chain joins TRBV5-1 to TRBJ1-4; D gene uncertain. Germline V gene lookup returns CDR1 SGHRS and CDR2 YFSETQ. The CDR3 has 15 amino acids. Trimming shortened V by 4 bases and J by 8 bases, and 18 bases separated the two germline ends. The CDR3 loop is CASSQNGERGEKLFF. The CDR3 DNA reads TGCGCCAGCAGCCAAAACGGGGAACGAGGAGAAAAACTGTTTTTT.

The genes are TRBV28 and TRBJ1-1, with no clear D. This CDR3 spans 15 amino acids. The germline CDR1 and CDR2 sequences are MDHEN and SYDVKM. The V end lost 6 bases, the J end lost 5 bases, and 19 bases lay between the germline ends. The CDR3 sequence is CASRDFDGGGTEAFF. In DNA form, the CDR3 reads TGTGCCAGCAGGGACTTTGACGGCGGAGGGACTGAAGCTTTCTTT.

The CDR3 DNA sequence: TGTGCCTGGAGTGTGGGGACGACTAACTATGGCTACACCTTC. Translated: CAWSVGTTNYGYTF. This chain joins TRBV30 and TRBJ1-2, with TRBD1 as a possible D gene (5 bases). Trimming shortened V by 0 bases and J by 0 bases, and 8 bases separated the two germline ends. Per the germline V gene, CDR1 is GTSNPN and CDR2 is SVGIG (reference sequence). The CDR3 covers 14 residues.

This chain connects TRBV27 to TRBJ1-2; D call uncertain. The germline V gene has CDR1 MNHEY and CDR2 SMNVEV (reference sequence). This CDR3 is built from 15 residues. The ends were cut back, 5 bases at V and 0 bases at J, with 13 bases in the middle. As DNA, the CDR3 is TGTGCCAGCAGTCCGAGACCGCTTCCTAACTATGGCTACACCTTC. Encoded protein: CASSPRPLPNYGYTF.

The rearrangement uses TRBV4-2 and TRBJ2-5; D remains unclear. Germline V lookup: CDR1 LGHNA, CDR2 YNFKEQ. CDR3 length: 15 residues. Trimming cost V 0 bases and J 1 base, with 9 bases left between them. The chain's CDR3 is CASSQEPPPQETQYF. The CDR3 nucleotides read TGTGCCAGCAGCCAAGAACCGCCCCCCCAAGAGACCCAGTACTTC.

This clone was found once. This sequence joins TRBV4-1 and TRBJ2-5; the D is unclear. The CDR3 runs to 19 residues. The V end was cut by 0 bases, the J end by 3 bases, with 23 bases between. Germline assignment: CDR1 MGHRA and CDR2 YSYEKL. The CDR3 protein is CASSQERIRGPLQEETQYF. The CDR3 nucleotides are TGCGCCAGCAGCCAAGAAAGAATTAGAGGACCTCTGCAGGAAGAGACCCAGTACTTC.

A single count supports this clone. The J gene is TRBJ2-1, the V gene TRBV6-5; weak D call: TRBD2 (6 bases). Germline V gene lookup returns CDR1 MNHEY and CDR2 SVGAGI. Trimming took 7 bases from V and 4 from J, leaving 17 bases between them. CDR3 length: 15 residues. This chain's CDR3 is CASTPWGEQYNEQFF. Written as DNA, the CDR3 is TGTGCCAGCACCCCCTGGGGGGAACAATACAATGAGCAGTTCTTC.

CDR3 nucleotide sequence: TGTGCCAGCAGCTGGGGGCTGAGAGGGAGGGATGAGCAGTTCTTC. Protein: CASSWGLRGRDEQFF. The chain carries TRBV7-2 and TRBJ2-1, with D possibly matching TRBD2 (7 bases). This CDR3 is built from 15 residues. The ends were cut back, 4 bases at V and 8 bases at J, with 18 bases in the middle. Germline V gene sequence: CDR1 SGHTA, CDR2 FQGNSA.

CDR3 DNA sequence: TGCGCCAGCAGCCAAGTTTATTCGGGACAGTCGTACACCGGGGAGCTGTTTTTT. Protein product: CASSQVYSGQSYTGELFF. This chain connects TRBV4-3 to TRBJ2-2, with 7 bases matching TRBD1. Germline CDR1 and CDR2: LGHNA and YSLEER. Germline trimming cut 1 base from V and 3 bases from J; bases unmatched to any gene: 11. The CDR3 is 18 residues long.

The rearrangement joins TRBV2 to TRBJ2-2; TRBD1 matches at 8 bases. The CDR3 sequence is 14 residues long. Per the germline V gene, CDR1 is SNHLY and CDR2 is FYNNEI. V was pared by 6 bases and J by 2 bases, with 2 bases of the junction left unmatched. The CDR3 sequence: CASSTGGNTGELFF. The CDR3 DNA follows: TGTGCCAGCAGCACAGGGGGTAACACCGGGGAGCTGTTTTTT.

The V and J genes are TRBV7-2 and TRBJ2-3; a possible D gene is TRBD2 (5 bases). This CDR3 region has 15 residues. Trimming pared 2 bases from V and 0 bases from J, leaving 9 bases between. Germline values: CDR1 SGHTA, CDR2 FQGNSA. The CDR3 loop reads CASSLWETSTDTQYF. The DNA for the CDR3 is TGTGCCAGCAGCTTATGGGAGACTAGCACAGATACGCAGTATTTT.

The chain recombines TRBV6-9 with TRBJ1-2, with TRBD1 identical over 8 bases. The CDR3 is made up of 14 amino acids. Germline CDR1 is MNHGY and CDR2 is SVAAGI. V trimming: 3 bases; J trimming: 8 bases; junction bases outside the gene matches: 8. The CDR3 DNA reads TGTGCCAGCAGTTACCTCGACAGGGGTGACGGCTACACCTTC. This sequence encodes CASSYLDRGDGYTF.

This chain links TRBV7-9 with TRBJ2-3, with D uncertain. V lost 1 base, J lost 0 bases, and 14 bases lay in between. Germline V gives CDR1 SEHNR, CDR2 FQNEAQ (reference sequence). The CDR3 sequence is 17 residues long. The CDR3 is CASSLENGYPSTDTQYF. The DNA for the CDR3 is TGTGCCAGCAGCTTAGAGAATGGTTACCCCAGCACAGATACGCAGTATTTT. Variable domain in full (rest from reference TRBV7-9 and TRBJ2-3): DTGVSQNPRHKITKRGQNVTFRCDPISEHNRLYWYRQTLGQGPEFLTYFQNEAQLEKSRLLSDRFSAERPKGSFSTLEIQRTEQGDSAMYLCASSLENGYPSTDTQYFGPGTRLTVL.

The chain employs TRBV6-6 and TRBJ1-1, with a tentative D call TRBD1 (6 bases). V gave up 1 base and J gave up 1 base, with 7 bases separating them. CDR1 MNHNY and CDR2 SVGAGI come from the germline V gene (reference sequence). CDR3 length: 14 residues. The CDR3 spells CASSYLQGNTEAFF. The CDR3 DNA reads as TGTGCCAGCAGTTACTTACAGGGGAACACTGAAGCTTTCTTT.